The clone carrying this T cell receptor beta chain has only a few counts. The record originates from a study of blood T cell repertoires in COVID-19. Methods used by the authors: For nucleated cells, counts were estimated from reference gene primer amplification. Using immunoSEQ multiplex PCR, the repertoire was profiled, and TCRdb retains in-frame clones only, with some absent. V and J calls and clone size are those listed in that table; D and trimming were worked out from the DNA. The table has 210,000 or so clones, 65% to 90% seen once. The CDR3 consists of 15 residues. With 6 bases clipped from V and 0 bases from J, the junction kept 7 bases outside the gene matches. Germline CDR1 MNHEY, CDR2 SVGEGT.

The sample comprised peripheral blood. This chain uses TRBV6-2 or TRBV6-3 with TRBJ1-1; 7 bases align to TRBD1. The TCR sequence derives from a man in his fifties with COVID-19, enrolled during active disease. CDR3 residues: CASSIGTVMNTEAFF. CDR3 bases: TGTGCCAGCAGCATCGGGACAGTGATGAACACTGAAGCTTTCTTT.